This is a list of T cell receptor beta chains from one sample in a study of CD8+CD57+ T cells in acquired aplastic anemia. Each CDR3 protein gets one entry after TCRdb re-called the reads with MiXCR. This sample has more than 150,000 distinct CDR3 sequences; around 50% occur once, and the top ten carry 10% to 15%. What was sequenced was sorted CD4+, CD8+, or CD8+CD57+ T cells (not recorded which) from PBMCs. Receptors were obtained from a human donor with aplastic anemia. The CDR3 runs from the conserved cysteine through the conserved F or W. A D gene is named only where the DNA matches it firmly. Size is stated for part of the rows, as once, few or many counts, or as a class when the clone is expanded.

D: NA; V: TRBV5-4; size: NA; J: TRBJ1-5; CDR3: CASSWDNQPQHF; DNA: TGTGCCAGCAGCTGGGACAATCAGCCCCAGCATTTT
D: NA; V: TRBV5-6; size: NA; J: TRBJ1-5; CDR3: CASSRDGTRNQPQHF; DNA: TGTGCCAGCAGCCGGGACGGGACAAGGAATCAGCCCCAGCATTTT
D: NA; V: TRBV12-3/TRBV12-4; size: many; J: TRBJ2-7; CDR3: CASSLEGSLTYEQYF; DNA: TGTGCCAGCAGTTTAGAGGGTTCCCTGACCTACGAGCAGTACTTC
D: NA; V: TRBV5-1; size: NA; J: TRBJ2-2; CDR3: CASSPDREGGKLFF; DNA: TGCGCCAGCAGCCCGGACAGGGAGGGCGGGAAGCTGTTTTTT
D: NA; V: TRBV3-1; size: many; J: TRBJ1-6; CDR3: CASSQAGLNSPLHF; DNA: TGTGCCAGCAGCCAAGCAGGGTTGAATTCACCCCTCCACTTT
D: NA; V: TRBV7-3; size: NA; J: TRBJ2-3; CDR3: CASSPRAVREKDTQYF; DNA: TGTGCCAGCAGCCCTCGCGCCGTCCGGGAGAAAGATACGCAGTATTTT
D: NA; V: TRBV7-2; size: NA; J: TRBJ2-7; CDR3: CASSLGAVYEQYF; DNA: TGTGCCAGCAGCTTAGGGGCAGTCTACGAGCAGTACTTC
D: NA; V: TRBV5-1; size: NA; J: TRBJ1-6; CDR3: CASSLAGVRGSPLHF; DNA: TGCGCCAGCAGCTTGGCGGGGGTCCGGGGTTCACCCCTCCACTTT
D: TRBD2; V: TRBV7-3; size: NA; J: TRBJ2-3; CDR3: CASSPQGLGGGSDTRYF; DNA: TGTGCCAGCAGCCCCCAGGGTCTCGGGGGGGGATCAGATACGCGGTATTTT
D: NA; V: TRBV7-8; size: many; J: TRBJ2-1; CDR3: CASSSGRLAGYGEQFF; DNA: TGTGCCAGCAGCTCCGGCCGTTTGGCGGGGTACGGGGAGCAGTTCTTC
D: NA; V: TRBV25-1; size: many; J: TRBJ1-2; CDR3: CASSESVGRESFSYGYTF; DNA: TGTGCCAGCAGTGAATCGGTGGGCAGGGAATCCTTTAGCTATGGCTACACCTTC
D: NA; V: TRBV7-2; size: NA; J: TRBJ2-2; CDR3: CASSFGELFF; DNA: TGTGCCAGCAGCTTTGGGGAGCTGTTTTTT
D: NA; V: TRBV7-7; size: few; J: TRBJ2-3; CDR3: CASSSDVTDTQYF; DNA: TGTGCTAGCAGCTCCGACGTCACAGATACGCAGTATTTT
D: NA; V: TRBV10-3; size: NA; J: TRBJ1-3; CDR3: CAISEAGLALGNTIYF; DNA: TGTGCCATCAGTGAGGCGGGCCTCGCTCTTGGAAACACCATATATTTT
D: TRBD1; V: TRBV10-3; size: NA; J: TRBJ2-2; CDR3: CAISERGQKNTGELFF; DNA: TGTGCCATCAGTGAACGGGGACAGAAGAACACCGGGGAGCTGTTTTTT
D: TRBD1; V: TRBV20-1; size: NA; J: TRBJ2-7; CDR3: CSARPGTAIYEQYF; DNA: TGCAGTGCTAGACCAGGGACAGCAATCTACGAGCAGTACTTC
D: NA; V: TRBV19; size: NA; J: TRBJ1-1; CDR3: CASSTGFTEAFF; DNA: TGTGCCAGTAGTACAGGTTTCACTGAAGCTTTCTTT